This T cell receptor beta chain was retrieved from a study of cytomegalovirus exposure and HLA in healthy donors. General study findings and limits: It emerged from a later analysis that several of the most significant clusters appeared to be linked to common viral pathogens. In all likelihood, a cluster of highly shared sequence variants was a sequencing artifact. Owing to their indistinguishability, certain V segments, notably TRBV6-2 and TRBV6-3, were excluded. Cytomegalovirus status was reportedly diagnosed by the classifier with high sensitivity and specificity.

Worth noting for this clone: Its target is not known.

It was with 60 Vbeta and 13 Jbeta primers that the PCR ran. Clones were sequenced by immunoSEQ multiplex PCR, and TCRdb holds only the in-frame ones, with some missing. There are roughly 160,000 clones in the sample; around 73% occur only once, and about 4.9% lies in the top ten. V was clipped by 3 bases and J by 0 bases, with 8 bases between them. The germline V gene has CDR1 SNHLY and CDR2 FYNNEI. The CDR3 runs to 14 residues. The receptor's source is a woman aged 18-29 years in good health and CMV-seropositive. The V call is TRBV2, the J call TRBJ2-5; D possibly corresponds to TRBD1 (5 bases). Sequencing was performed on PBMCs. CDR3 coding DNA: TGTGCCAGCAGTGATAACAGGTACCAAGAGACCCAGTACTTC. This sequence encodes CASSDNRYQETQYF.